The sequence of this TCR beta chain was determined in a study of regulatory T cells in long-lasting Graves disease. Across the whole study: Those Graves' patients who were newly diagnosed had been on antithyroid drugs under 3 months.

Building of the TCR beta libraries involved iRepertoire HTBI primers and Arm-PCR of CDR3 regions. In TCRdb, the multiplex PCR reads were re-called with MiXCR into one record per CDR3 protein. The table has fewer than 350,000 distinct CDR3 sequences, 18% seen once. This clonotype was observed at least ten times. Time point specified: newly diagnosed GD, antithyroid drugs for less than 3 months. The authors made the TCR library using RNA they extracted from PBMCs. This receptor was obtained from a female donor with Graves disease. The sample in question was peripheral blood mononuclear cells (PBMCs), obtained at new diagnosis, from a patient treated with antithyroid drugs.

The CDR3: CASTLTGVLGYTF. The CDR3 bases are TGTGCCAGTACCCTTACAGGGGTACTTGGCTACACCTTC. This rearrangement joins TRBV19 to TRBJ1-2, with TRBD1 identical over 7 bases. Looked up from germline, CDR1 is LNHDA and CDR2 is SQIVND (reference sequence). V lost 7 bases and J lost 7; bases outside the gene matches: 9. The CDR3 loop spans 13 amino acids.